The entry that follows covers one T cell receptor (beta chain) sequence. Patients at the Seattle site were enrolled during active infection and followed longitudinally. Using immunoSEQ multiplex PCR, the repertoire was profiled, and TCRdb retains in-frame clones only, with some absent. Here the sample spans some 360,000 clones, approximately 90% being singletons. These data come from a study of blood T cell repertoires in COVID-19. At the level of the study: COVID-19 samples from acute and convalescent phases originated in the United States, Italy and Spain. Sources were T cells, B-cell-depleted T cells, or PBMCs; the material itself was cDNA or gDNA.

The sequenced sample consisted of peripheral blood. The TCR sequence derives from a woman aged 60-70 years with COVID-19, enrolled during active disease.

The CDR3 loop is CASSSVDTQYF. CDR3 in DNA: TGTGCCAGCAGTTCGGTCGATACGCAGTATTTT. The chain has TRBV12-3 or TRBV12-4 and TRBJ2-3; D gene ambiguous. The CDR3 has 11 amino acids. V was trimmed by 4 bases and J by 6 bases, leaving 5 bases between them.